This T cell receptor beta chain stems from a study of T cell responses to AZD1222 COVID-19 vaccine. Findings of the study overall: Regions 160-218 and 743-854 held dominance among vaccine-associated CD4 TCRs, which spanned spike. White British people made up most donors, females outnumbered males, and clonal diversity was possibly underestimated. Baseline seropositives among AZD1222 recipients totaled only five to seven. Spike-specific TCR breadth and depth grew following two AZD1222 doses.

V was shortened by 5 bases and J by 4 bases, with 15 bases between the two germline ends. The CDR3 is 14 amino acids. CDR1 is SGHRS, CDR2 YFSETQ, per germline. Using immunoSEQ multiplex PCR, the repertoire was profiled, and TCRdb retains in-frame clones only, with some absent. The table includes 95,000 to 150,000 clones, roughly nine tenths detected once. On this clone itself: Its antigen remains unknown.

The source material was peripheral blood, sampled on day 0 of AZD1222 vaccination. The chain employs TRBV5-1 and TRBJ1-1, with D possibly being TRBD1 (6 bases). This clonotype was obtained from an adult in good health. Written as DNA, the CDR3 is TGCGCCAGCAGTTTTACAGGGTCGGTCACTGAAGCTTTCTTT. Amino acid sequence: CASSFTGSVTEAFF.